The text below deals with one T cell receptor beta chain. Which antigen it targets is not known. No qualities accompany the bases; no much larger clone lies one base away. This sample is drawn from a study of hypomethylating agent response in myelodysplastic syndrome (dated by TCRdb to the early 2020s). The study in broad terms: The hypomethylating agents azacitidine (8 of 11) or decitabine (3 of 11) were used to treat the patients. Six or seven patients had a response of complete response or hematologic improvement, and roughly five patients did not respond. Of the myelodysplastic syndrome patients in the cohort, about 10 were male and 2 were female. Response was defined as complete response or hematologic improvement, and patients who met neither criterion were classified as non-responders. The most frequent mutation was TET2, found in about 50% of the 11 patients. Patients had a mean age of 72.2 +/- 6.3 years, and a diploid cytogenetic profile was the most common. Broad study findings and their caveats: A possible recognition of novel MDS antigens by the shared GLIPH2 clusters was not confirmed and needs experimental validation. Novel clonotypes emerged more often in responders, while non-responders showed more contracted clonotypes after treatment. After treatment with a hypomethylating agent, no significant changes in richness, rarefaction diversity or clonality were seen, whether all patients were considered together or each response group separately. Because the healthy control donors and the MDS patients were not matched by age, the comparison between MDS and healthy samples could have been affected. Only about a dozen patients were analyzed, making the cohort small.

Libraries were prepared through the immunoSEQ multiplex PCR assay. Survey resolution was applied, with two replicates of around 200 ng each being run for a total of around 400 ng of DNA per sample. The hsTCRB kit detected rearranged TCRB sequences in genomic DNA using multiplex PCR primers targeting V and J genes. The first PCR used the QIAGEN Multiplex PCR Kit for around 31 cycles to amplify the CDR3 region. A second PCR of around 8 cycles attached sample barcodes and Illumina adapters to each replicate. Pooled libraries were quantified using a QuantStudio 6 and the KAPA library quantification kit. Around 16 pM of pooled libraries was sequenced on an Illumina MiSeq using 156-cycle single-end reads and a 15-cycle index read. Per the original workflow: Of roughly 170,000 unique clonotypes, approximately 1.8% were flagged by VDJdb annotation as previously reported viral-epitope-specific. Raw reads were processed into normalized, annotated TCRB repertoires with the immunoSEQ Data Assistant and immunoSEQ Analyzer. Clonotype analysis used the immunarch R package version 0.6.5 and BioAnalyzer. Richness was estimated after downsampling every repertoire to the clone count of the smallest repertoire. Clonotypes were classified as expanded, contracted or novel by Fisher's exact tests, with novel defined as zero frequency before treatment. GLIPH2 clustered significantly changed CDR3 beta sequences using simulation_depth=1000 and kmer_min_depth=3, excluding CDR3s shorter than five residues. The clones in this table, taken by TCRdb from immuneACCESS, are in-frame only. Not every clone is retained; where verified, under half of the shortfall comes from an unresolved V gene, and the cause of the rest is unknown. V, J and clone size are taken as reported in that table, and D and trimming were inferred from the DNA itself. The sample table holds some 6,000 clones, of which roughly 85% were seen once. The biggest ten clones account for about 9.9% of the sample.

T-cell subsets were not sorted, and bulk bone marrow was analyzed instead. Bone marrow from 11 myelodysplastic syndrome patients was immunosequenced for TCR beta CDR3 regions before and after hypomethylating agent therapy. For longitudinal repertoire tracking, every patient provided one baseline bone marrow and two to three bone marrows collected at different post-treatment timepoints. Whole bone marrow served as the source for genomic DNA extraction, with DNA quality checked using TapeStation, NanoDrop OneC and PicoGreen assays. Deletion took 4 bases off V and 5 bases off J, with a span of 11 bases between the germline ends. The CDR3 covers 14 residues, taking in both the cysteine and the phenylalanine. The kept DNA is CDR3 alone, 42 bases in frame from the first base. According to the germline V gene, CDR1 reads MGHRA and CDR2 reads YSYEKL.

The sequence was collected from a human donor with myelodysplastic syndrome. Sequencing was performed on bone marrow, taken before or after starting hypomethylating agent treatment for myelodysplastic syndrome (not recorded which). The chain is encoded by TRBV4-1 joined to TRBJ1-4; confidence is insufficient to name the D gene. The CDR3 reads as follows: CASSPPSRNEKLFF. The DNA sequence follows: TGCGCCAGCAGCCCCCCGAGTAGGAATGAAAAACTGTTTTTT.